This passage covers 29 T cell receptor beta chains from one sample sequenced in a study of T-cell memory formation after mild COVID-19. Each CDR3 protein gets one entry after TCRdb re-called the 5' RACE reads with MiXCR. This table holds fewer than 300,000 distinct CDR3 sequences, 16% found once. What was sequenced was PBMCs or a T cell subset sorted from them (not recorded which). The receptor source for this set is a man aged 18 to 29 who had mild COVID-19 (a few samples of this study predate the infection). Cell type and time point are not known.

This clonotype was counted many times. V and J are TRBV7-9 and TRBJ2-1; D unclear. This CDR3 is built from 13 residues. CDR1 SEHNR and CDR2 FQNEAQ come from the germline V gene (reference sequence). V lost 1 base to trimming and J lost 7 bases, with 8 bases between them. The CDR3 region has the DNA TGTGCCAGCAGCTTAGGGGGTGGGAATGAGCAGTTCTTC. As protein: CASSLGGGNEQFF.

The V call is TRBV7-2, the J call TRBJ2-1, with TRBD2 matching over 9 bases. J was trimmed by 10 bases and V by 3 bases; bases with no gene match: 7. This CDR3 region has 14 residues. Germline V lookup: CDR1 SGHTA, CDR2 FQGNSA. The CDR3 DNA reads TGTGCCAGCAGCTTGATAGCGGGGGTTACCGAGCAGTTCTTC. It encodes CASSLIAGVTEQFF.

The chain is built from TRBV13 and TRBJ2-3; 11 bases align to TRBD2. Germline CDR1 is PRHDT and CDR2 is FYEKMQ (reference sequence). This CDR3 has 14 amino acids. The V gene end was trimmed by 0 bases and the J gene end by 15 bases; junction bases not matched to a gene: 8. In DNA, the CDR3 is TGTGCCAGCAGCTTAGGTAGCGGGGGGGCCTATCCTTATTTT. It yields the protein CASSLGSGGAYPYF.

This clonotype was recorded at least ten times. The gene calls are TRBV7-9 and TRBJ2-1, with D tentatively TRBD1 (5 bases). Trimming left V 4 bases short and J 8 bases short, with 18 bases between. CDR1 is SEHNR and CDR2 is FQNEAQ in the germline V gene (reference sequence). The CDR3 is 15 amino acids. Written as DNA, the CDR3 is TGTGCCAGCAGCTCAGAGGTGGCAGGGTTCGATGAGCAGTTCTTC. It codes for CASSSEVAGFDEQFF.

The V and J genes are TRBV5-1 and TRBJ2-3, with D possibly being TRBD1 or TRBD2 (5 bases each). The CDR3 has 13 amino acids. Between the trimmed V and J ends, which lost 6 bases and 5 bases, there was a span of 13 bases. Germline lookup yields CDR1 SGHRS and CDR2 YFSETQ. CDR3 loop: CASKTVRGDTQYF. DNA for the CDR3: TGCGCCAGCAAGACAGTGAGGGGAGATACGCAGTATTTT. The full variable domain, with the rest looked up from reference TRBV5-1 and TRBJ2-3, is KAGVTQTPRYLIKTRGQQVTLSCSPISGHRSVSWYQQTPGQGLQFLFEYFSETQRNKGNFPGRFSGRQFSNSRSEMNVSTLELGDSALYLCASKTVRGDTQYFGPGTRLTVL.

The V gene is TRBV6-4, the J gene TRBJ2-5; D gene uncertain. V lost 4 bases to trimming and J lost 3 bases, with 12 bases between them. Germline lookup yields CDR1 MRHNA and CDR2 SNTAGT. The CDR3 is 14 amino acids. CDR3 nucleotide sequence: TGTGCCAGCAGTGTCGGCTTGGCGGAAGAGACCCAGTACTTC. Its translation: CASSVGLAEETQYF.

The rearrangement uses TRBV19 and TRBJ2-7; D remains unclear. Germline assignment: CDR1 LNHDA and CDR2 SQIVND (reference sequence). Trimming took off 2 bases at V and 7 bases at J, with 12 bases between the two ends. The CDR3 totals 13 residues. The CDR3 coding sequence is TGTGCCAGTAGTATATTTCCCTCCAGGGAGCAGTACTTC. It translates to CASSIFPSREQYF.

In its sample, this clonotype was seen a few times. The chain employs TRBV20-1 and TRBJ2-1; tentatively, D is TRBD2 (6 bases). V gave up 3 bases and J gave up 8 bases, with 20 bases separating them. CDR1 is DFQATT and CDR2 is SNEGSKA in the germline V gene (reference sequence). This CDR3 has 15 residues. The CDR3 loop is CSASPSRGVWDEQFF. The CDR3 DNA reads as TGCAGTGCTAGTCCTAGTCGCGGGGTATGGGATGAGCAGTTCTTC.

This clonotype was recorded a few times. The V gene is TRBV20-1, the J gene TRBJ1-1, with TRBD1 as a possible D gene (5 bases). Trimming removed 1 base from V and 2 bases from J, with 11 bases in between. This CDR3 spans 14 amino acids. Looked up from germline, CDR1 is DFQATT and CDR2 is SNEGSKA (reference sequence). The CDR3 nucleotides are TGCAGTGCTAGAGGGGGCGGGGAAAACACTGAAGCTTTCTTT. It encodes CSARGGGENTEAFF.

The chain employs TRBV4-1 and TRBJ2-7; TRBD2 matches at 10 bases. In germline, CDR1 is MGHRA, CDR2 YSYEKL. The CDR3 covers 15 residues. Trimming cost V 1 base and J 2 bases; bases outside gene matches: 2. In DNA, the CDR3 is TGCGCCAGCAGCCAAGCCCTAGCGGGGGCCTACGAGCAGTACTTC. This translates into CASSQALAGAYEQYF.

The chain joins TRBV21-1 to TRBJ2-3; the table calls TRBD2, which could not be checked here. TRBV21-1 is listed as a pseudogene. The CDR3 sequence is 19 residues long. CDR3 coding DNA: TGTGCCAGCAGCGACAGGGCTAGGACTAGCGGGCAAAACACAGATACGCAGTATTTT. Protein sequence: CASSDRARTSGQNTDTQYF.

The sample holds a few counts of this clonotype. The J gene is TRBJ2-5, the V gene TRBV19; D perhaps matches TRBD2 (5 bases). This CDR3 comprises 16 residues. Trimming removed 1 base at V and 0 bases at J, with 12 bases between. Looked up from germline, CDR1 is LNHDA and CDR2 is SQIVND (reference sequence). This CDR3 reads CASSIGTGRYQETQYF. The CDR3 DNA reads TGTGCCAGTAGTATAGGGACGGGAAGATACCAAGAGACCCAGTACTTC.

This clonotype was seen more than once but under ten times. The rearrangement joins TRBV7-8 to TRBJ2-3; the match to TRBD2 covers 10 bases. The CDR3 is 17 amino acids. Germline V lookup: CDR1 SGHVS, CDR2 FQNEAQ. J lost 2 bases, V lost 4 bases, and 9 bases had no gene match. The CDR3, as DNA: TGTGCCAGCAGCTCTGGGCCTAGCGGGGGAGACACAGATACGCAGTATTTT. It is translated as CASSSGPSGGDTDTQYF.

This clonotype was seen only a few times. The genes are TRBV28 and TRBJ2-2; perhaps D is TRBD1 or TRBD2 (5 bases each). The germline gives CDR1 MDHEN, CDR2 SYDVKM. Trimming removed 6 bases at V and 6 bases at J, with 17 bases between. The CDR3 has 15 residues. CDR3 region: CASRPGPRRSGELFF. CDR3 nucleotide sequence: TGTGCCAGCAGACCGGGACCCCGGAGGTCCGGGGAGCTGTTTTTT. The full variable domain, completed using reference TRBV28 and TRBJ2-2, is DVKVTQSSRYLVKRTGEKVFLECVQDMDHENMFWYRQDPGLGLRLIYFSYDVKMKEKGDIPEGYSVSREKKERFSLILESASTNQTSMYLCASRPGPRRSGELFFGEGSRLTVL.

The chain joins TRBV6-6 to TRBJ1-5; D is possibly TRBD1 (6 bases). The CDR3 runs to 14 residues. In germline, CDR1 is MNHNY, CDR2 SVGAGI (reference sequence). V was clipped by 7 bases and J by 3 bases, with 13 bases between them. The CDR3 coding sequence is TGTGCCAGCACTCAACAGGGAGACAATCAGCCCCAGCATTTT. Protein product: CASTQQGDNQPQHF.

The chain links TRBV7-9 to TRBJ2-1; tentative D call: TRBD2 (5 bases). The CDR3 has 11 residues. V was trimmed by 8 bases and J by 8 bases, leaving 10 bases between them. The V gene's germline CDR1 is SEHNR and CDR2 FQNEAQ (reference sequence). The CDR3 coding sequence is TGTGCCAGCCGAGGTAGCGATGAGCAGTTCTTC. Residues: CASRGSDEQFF. The complete variable domain, with remaining parts taken from reference TRBV7-9 and TRBJ2-1, reads DTGVSQNPRHKITKRGQNVTFRCDPISEHNRLYWYRQTLGQGPEFLTYFQNEAQLEKSRLLSDRFSAERPKGSFSTLEIQRTEQGDSAMYLCASRGSDEQFFGPGTRLTVL.

J is TRBJ1-1 and V is TRBV20-1; D unresolved. The CDR3 has 13 amino acids. The V and J ends lost 5 bases and 0 bases respectively, with 10 bases between them. CDR1 DFQATT and CDR2 SNEGSKA come from the germline V gene (reference sequence). The CDR3 here is CSAAPSLNTEAFF. CDR3 nucleotide sequence: TGCAGTGCTGCTCCATCCCTGAACACTGAAGCTTTCTTT.

The chain carries TRBV3-1 and TRBJ2-7; perhaps D is TRBD1 or TRBD2 (7 bases each). The germline gives CDR1 LGHDT, CDR2 YNNKEL (reference sequence). Trimming cost V 4 bases and J 3 bases, with 19 bases left between them. CDR3 size: 16 residues. Here the CDR3 DNA reads TGTGCCAGCAGCCTCGGGGGGAGGGACAGAAACTACGAGCAGTACTTC. It codes for CASSLGGRDRNYEQYF.

This clonotype was seen more than once but under ten times. The chain joins TRBV7-9 to TRBJ2-7; no reliable D call. In germline, CDR1 is SEHNR, CDR2 FQNEAQ (reference sequence). The CDR3 runs to 13 residues. Trimming stripped 1 base from V and 1 base from J, with 5 bases between. The CDR3 region is CASSLGASYEQYF. The CDR3 DNA reads as TGTGCCAGCAGCTTAGGAGCTTCCTACGAGCAGTACTTC.

V is TRBV7-2 and J is TRBJ1-1; D might be TRBD1 (6 bases). Trimming took 7 bases from V and 3 from J, leaving 15 bases between them. Germline CDR1 is SGHTA and CDR2 is FQGNSA. The CDR3 extends over 14 amino acids. The CDR3 DNA is TGTGCCAGCACGAACAGGGTGGGGGACACTGAAGCTTTCTTT. This gives the protein CASTNRVGDTEAFF. The full variable domain, completed using reference TRBV7-2 and TRBJ1-1, is GAGVSQSPSNKVTEKGKDVELRCDPISGHTALYWYRQSLGQGLEFLIYFQGNSAPDKSGLPSDRFSAERTGGSVSTLTIQRTQQEDSAVYLCASTNRVGDTEAFFGQGTRLTVV.

This clonotype came up a few times. J is TRBJ1-1 and V is TRBV20-1; weak D call: TRBD1 (5 bases). The CDR3 loop spans 13 amino acids. Germline values: CDR1 DFQATT, CDR2 SNEGSKA (reference sequence). Trimming removed 5 bases at V and 3 bases at J, with 13 bases between. CDR3 nucleotide sequence: TGCAGTGCTCGGAATGGGGGTTACACTGAAGCTTTCTTT. Its protein product is CSARNGGYTEAFF.

J is TRBJ1-2 and V is TRBV20-1; 10 nucleotides agree with TRBD1. Trimming cost V 3 bases and J 2 bases; bases outside gene matches: 3. The CDR3 runs to 14 residues. Germline V gives CDR1 DFQATT, CDR2 SNEGSKA (reference sequence). The DNA for the CDR3 is TGCAGTGCTAGGTGGGACAGGGGAAACTATGGCTACACCTTC. Its translation: CSARWDRGNYGYTF.

CDR3 residues: CASSLFAGGADTQYF. In nucleotides, the CDR3 is TGTGCCAGCAGCTTGTTCGCGGGGGGGGCAGATACGCAGTATTTT. This chain joins TRBV5-5 and TRBJ2-3; 9 positions agree with TRBD2. From germline, CDR1 is SGHKS and CDR2 YYEKEE (reference sequence). The CDR3 sequence is 15 residues long. V dropped 1 base and J dropped 4; count of bases not matched to a gene: 4.

This clonotype was detected only a few times. The chain joins TRBV6-2 or TRBV6-3 to TRBJ2-7; TRBD1 might be the D (6 bases). Trimming shortened V by 6 bases and J by 5 bases, and 20 bases separated the two germline ends. From germline, CDR1 is MNHEY and CDR2 SVGEGT. This CDR3 region has 15 residues. The CDR3 DNA reads TGTGCCAGCAGCACAGGGTCGTGGCACTTGGACGAGCAGTACGTC. The encoded protein is CASSTGSWHLDEQYV.

The V gene is TRBV20-1, the J gene TRBJ2-7; tentatively, D is TRBD1 or TRBD2 (6 bases each). Germline V gene sequence: CDR1 DFQATT, CDR2 SNEGSKA (reference sequence). The CDR3 spans 15 residues. The germline V and J ends were trimmed by 3 bases and 0 bases, with 15 bases remaining between them. The CDR3 region is CSASASGGGSYEQYF. DNA of the CDR3: TGCAGTGCTAGTGCTTCAGGAGGGGGCTCCTACGAGCAGTACTTC.

The V gene is TRBV5-5, the J gene TRBJ1-5; D is ambiguous. The V gene's germline CDR1 is SGHKS and CDR2 YYEKEE (reference sequence). With 1 base removed from V and 0 bases from J, the gap between germline ends came to 8 bases. CDR3 length equals 15 residues. CDR3 residues: CASSLWAPSNQPQHF. In nucleotides, the CDR3 is TGTGCCAGCAGCTTGTGGGCGCCTAGCAATCAGCCCCAGCATTTT.

This CDR3 is CASSRKLADYNEQFF. In DNA, the CDR3 is TGTGCCAGCAGCAGAAAACTAGCGGACTACAATGAGCAGTTCTTC. The rearrangement uses TRBV7-7 and TRBJ2-1; TRBD2 matches at 8 bases. Trimming took 5 bases from V and 3 from J; bases not matched to a gene: 6. CDR1 is SSHAT and CDR2 is FNYEAQ in the germline V gene (reference sequence). The CDR3 loop spans 15 amino acids. Complete variable domain (other parts from reference TRBV7-7 and TRBJ2-1): GAGVSQSPRYKVTKRGQDVTLRCDPISSHATLYWYQQALGQGPEFLTYFNYEAQPDKSGLPSDRFSAERPEGSISTLTIQRTEQRDSAMYRCASSRKLADYNEQFFGPGTRLTVL.

There are a few counts of this clonotype. The chain joins TRBV20-1 to TRBJ1-5; 7 bases fit TRBD1. This CDR3 contains 15 residues. In germline, CDR1 is DFQATT, CDR2 SNEGSKA (reference sequence). Trimming took 4 bases from V and 3 from J; bases not matched to a gene: 9. CDR3 bases: TGCAGTGCTAAAGGGGGCGCGGGTTTCAATCAGCCCCAGCATTTT. It codes for CSAKGGAGFNQPQHF.

V usage is TRBV4-3 and J usage is TRBJ1-4; D not certain. The CDR3 contains 17 residues. Trimming removed 1 base from V and 3 bases from J, with 15 bases in between. Germline CDR1 reads LGHNA; CDR2 reads YSLEER. CDR3 nucleotide sequence: TGCGCCAGCAGCCAAGTCCCGGAGGCGATGGCTAATGAAAAACTGTTTTTT. The encoded protein is CASSQVPEAMANEKLFF.